This T cell receptor (beta chain) comes out of a study of T cell changes during pregnancy in multiple sclerosis. V lost 0 bases to trimming and J lost 1 base, with 11 bases between them. There are 16 residues in the CDR3. Germline lookup yields CDR1 MNHNY and CDR2 SVGAGI (reference sequence). Measured with immunoSEQ multiplex PCR; TCRdb has only the in-frame clones, and not every one. The sample has some 46,000 clones; about 93% are singletons. The sequences come from CD4+ T cells from peripheral blood mononuclear cells, collected after pregnancy. The genes are TRBV6-6 and TRBJ2-3, with D tentatively TRBD1 (5 bases). This clonotype originated in a female donor with multiple sclerosis, enrolled in a pregnancy study. The CDR3 bases are TGTGCCAGCAGTTACTCTCCAGGGAAGGGCACAGATACGCAGTATTTT. This sequence encodes CASSYSPGKGTDTQYF.